This T cell receptor beta chain emerged from a study of blood T cell repertoires in COVID-19. The protocol was immunoSEQ multiplex PCR, while the TCRdb copy is restricted to in-frame clones and leaves out a portion. This table has some 200,000 clones, 94% appearing once. This CDR3 is built from 13 residues. The ends were cut back, 5 bases at V and 7 bases at J, with 11 bases in the middle. Followed over time, Seattle patients had been enrolled while infection was active. The receptor was isolated from a man aged 30 to 39 with COVID-19, enrolled during active disease. The gene calls are TRBV12-3 or TRBV12-4 and TRBJ2-2; D is ambiguous. Material: peripheral blood. The DNA of the CDR3 is TGTGCCAGCAGTCTAACAAGAGGCGGGGAGCTGTTTTTT. It yields the protein CASSLTRGGELFF.